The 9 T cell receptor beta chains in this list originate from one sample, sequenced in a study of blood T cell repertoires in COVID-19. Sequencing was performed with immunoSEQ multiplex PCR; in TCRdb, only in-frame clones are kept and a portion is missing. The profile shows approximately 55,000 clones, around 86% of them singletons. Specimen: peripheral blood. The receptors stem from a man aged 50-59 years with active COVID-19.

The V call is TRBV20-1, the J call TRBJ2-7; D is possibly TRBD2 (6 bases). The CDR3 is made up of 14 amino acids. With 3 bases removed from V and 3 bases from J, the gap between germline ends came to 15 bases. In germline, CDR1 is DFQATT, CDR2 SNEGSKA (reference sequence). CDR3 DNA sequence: TGCAGTGCTAGTCGGTCGACTAGAGGCTACGAGCAGTACTTC. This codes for CSASRSTRGYEQYF.

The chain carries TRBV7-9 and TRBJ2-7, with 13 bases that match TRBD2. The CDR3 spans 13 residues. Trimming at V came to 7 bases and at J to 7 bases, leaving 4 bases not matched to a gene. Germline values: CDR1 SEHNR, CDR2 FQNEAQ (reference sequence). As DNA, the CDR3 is TGTGCCAGCAAGGGGACTAGCGGGGAAGAGCAGTACTTC. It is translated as CASKGTSGEEQYF.

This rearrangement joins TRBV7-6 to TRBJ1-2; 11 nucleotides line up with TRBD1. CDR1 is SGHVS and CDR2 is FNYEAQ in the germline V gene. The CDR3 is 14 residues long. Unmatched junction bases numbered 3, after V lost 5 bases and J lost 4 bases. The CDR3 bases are TGTGCCAGCAGCCCCGGGACAGGGGGCTATGGCTACACCTTC. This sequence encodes CASSPGTGGYGYTF.

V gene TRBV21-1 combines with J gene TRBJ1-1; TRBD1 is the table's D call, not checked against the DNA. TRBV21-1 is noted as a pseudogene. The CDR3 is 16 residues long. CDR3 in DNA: TGTGCCAGCAGCAAAAAGGGGGACAGGGAGAACACTGAAGCTTTCTTT. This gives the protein CASSKKGDRENTEAFF.

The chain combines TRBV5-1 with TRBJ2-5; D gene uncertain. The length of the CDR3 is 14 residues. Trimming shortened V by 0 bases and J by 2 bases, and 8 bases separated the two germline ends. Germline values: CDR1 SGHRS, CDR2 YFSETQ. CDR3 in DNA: TGCGCCAGCAGCTTGGCCTCTGTACAAGAGACCCAGTACTTC. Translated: CASSLASVQETQYF. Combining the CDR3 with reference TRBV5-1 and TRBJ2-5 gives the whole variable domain KAGVTQTPRYLIKTRGQQVTLSCSPISGHRSVSWYQQTPGQGLQFLFEYFSETQRNKGNFPGRFSGRQFSNSRSEMNVSTLELGDSALYLCASSLASVQETQYFGPGTRLLVL.

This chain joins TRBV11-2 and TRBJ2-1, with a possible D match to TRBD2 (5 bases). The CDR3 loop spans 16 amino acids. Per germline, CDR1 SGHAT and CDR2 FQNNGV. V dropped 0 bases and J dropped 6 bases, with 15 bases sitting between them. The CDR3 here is CASSLDYASRVNEQFF. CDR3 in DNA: TGTGCCAGCAGCTTAGATTACGCTTCGAGGGTCAATGAGCAGTTCTTC.

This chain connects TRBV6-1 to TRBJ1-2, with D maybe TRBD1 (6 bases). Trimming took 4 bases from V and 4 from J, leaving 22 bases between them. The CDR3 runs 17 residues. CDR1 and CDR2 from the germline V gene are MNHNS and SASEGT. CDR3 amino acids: CASSANPTGLSSYGYTF. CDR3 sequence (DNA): TGTGCCAGCAGTGCCAACCCTACAGGGTTATCATCCTATGGCTACACCTTC.

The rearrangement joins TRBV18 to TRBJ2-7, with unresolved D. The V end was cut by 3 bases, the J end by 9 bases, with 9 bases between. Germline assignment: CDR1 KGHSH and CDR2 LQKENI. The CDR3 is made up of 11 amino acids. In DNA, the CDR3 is TGTGCCAGCTCACCCTCTTTTCCGCAGTACTTC. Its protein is CASSPSFPQYF.

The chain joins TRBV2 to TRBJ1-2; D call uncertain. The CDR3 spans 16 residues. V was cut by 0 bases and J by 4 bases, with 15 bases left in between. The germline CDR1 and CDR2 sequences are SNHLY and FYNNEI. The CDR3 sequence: CASSEALRSSPYGYTF. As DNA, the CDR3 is TGTGCCAGCAGTGAAGCGCTTCGGTCATCCCCCTATGGCTACACCTTC.